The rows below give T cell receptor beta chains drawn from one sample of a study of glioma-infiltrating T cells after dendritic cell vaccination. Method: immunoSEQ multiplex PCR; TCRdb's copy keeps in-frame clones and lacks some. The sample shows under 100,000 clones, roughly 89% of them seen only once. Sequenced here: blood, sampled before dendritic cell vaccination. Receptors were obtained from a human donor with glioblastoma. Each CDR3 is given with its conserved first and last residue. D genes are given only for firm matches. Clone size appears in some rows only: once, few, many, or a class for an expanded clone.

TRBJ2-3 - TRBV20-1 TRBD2 TGCAGTGCTAGAGAGGCGGGAGGCCGGTATTTT CSAREAGGRYF
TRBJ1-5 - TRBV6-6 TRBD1 TGTGCCAGCAGTGGGGACAGGGGAGGGCAGCCCCAGCATTTT CASSGDRGGQPQHF
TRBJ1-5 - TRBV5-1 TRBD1 TGCGCCAGCAGCTTGGGGACAGGGAATAGCAATCAGCCTCAGCATTTT CASSLGTGNSNQPQHF
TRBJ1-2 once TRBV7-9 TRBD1 TGTGCCAGCAGCACAAGGACAGGGGCTAACTATGGCTACACCTTC CASSTRTGANYGYTF
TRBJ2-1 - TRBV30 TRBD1 TGTGCCTGGAGTTTCGACCTACCTGGGGGGACAGGGGCCTACAATGAGCAGTTCTTC CAWSFDLPGGTGAYNEQFF
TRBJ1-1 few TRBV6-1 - TGTGCCAGCAGTGAACTACAGGTGTTTAACACTGAAGCTTTCTTT CASSELQVFNTEAFF
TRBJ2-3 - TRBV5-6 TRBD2 TGTGCCAGCACCTTCCGGGGGGGATCTAGCACAGATACGCAGTATTTT CASTFRGGSSTDTQYF
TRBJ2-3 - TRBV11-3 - TGTGCCAGCAGCCCATCCCGACACACAGATACGCAGTATTTT CASSPSRHTDTQYF
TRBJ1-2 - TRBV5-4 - TGTGCCAGCAGCTTGCAACAGGCCCGAAACTATGGCTACACCTTC CASSLQQARNYGYTF
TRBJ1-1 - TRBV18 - TGTGCCAGCTCACCTCAATTAGGGGGGGTTGAAGCTTTCTTT CASSPQLGGVEAFF
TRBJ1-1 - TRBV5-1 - TGCGCCAGCAGCTTATGGGGCAGACGGAACACTGAAGCTTTCTTT CASSLWGRRNTEAFF
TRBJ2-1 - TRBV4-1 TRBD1 TGCGCCAGCAGCCAATATCTAAGGGGGACAGCTTACAATGAGCAGTTCTTC CASSQYLRGTAYNEQFF
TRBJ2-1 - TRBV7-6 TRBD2 TGTGCCAGCAGCTTAGCTAGCGGGAACTACAATGAGCAGTTCTTC CASSLASGNYNEQFF
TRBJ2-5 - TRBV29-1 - TGCAGCGTTGGTCAAGCGGAGACTCAAGAGACCCAGTACTTC CSVGQAETQETQYF
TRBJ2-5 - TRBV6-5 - TGTGCCACCAGGGGCGGGGGACAAGAGACCCAGTACTTC CATRGGGQETQYF
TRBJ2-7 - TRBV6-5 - TGTGCCAGTTTAACAGTGGGAGGCGAGCAGTACTTC CASLTVGGEQYF
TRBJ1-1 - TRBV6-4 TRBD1 TGTGCCAGCAGTTCGGACACCGGGACAGGGGGCACTGAAGCTTTCTTT CASSSDTGTGGTEAFF
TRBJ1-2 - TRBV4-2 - TGTGCCAGCAGCCAAGTGGGAGGGCCCAACTATGGCTACACCTTC CASSQVGGPNYGYTF
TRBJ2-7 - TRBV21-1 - TGTGCCAGCAAACCCTGGCCAGGGGGAGACGAGCAGTACTTC CASKPWPGGDEQYF
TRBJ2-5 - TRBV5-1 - TGCGCCAGCAGCTCCCCTCAGGGACAAGGAGCCCAGTACTTC CASSSPQGQGAQYF
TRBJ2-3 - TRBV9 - TGTGCCAGCAGCACCCGCGGCCAGACAGATACGCAGTATTTT CASSTRGQTDTQYF
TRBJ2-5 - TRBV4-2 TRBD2 TGTGCCAGCAGCCAAGATGCCCCCTCTAGCGGGAGTTCAGAGACCCAGTACTTC CASSQDAPSSGSSETQYF
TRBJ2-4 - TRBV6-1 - TGTGCCAGCAGTGAGGTCCTAGCGAGGGAGGCCAAAAACATTCAGTACTTC CASSEVLAREAKNIQYF
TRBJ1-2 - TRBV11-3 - TGTGCCAGCAGCTCCGCTACAGGGAGTGGCTACACCTTC CASSSATGSGYTF
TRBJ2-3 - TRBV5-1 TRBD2 TGCGCCAGCAGCTTGGCTACTAGCGGGGGAGATACGCAGTATTTT CASSLATSGGDTQYF
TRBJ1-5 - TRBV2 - TGTGCCAGCAGTAAACAGAGTAGCAATCAGCCCCAGCATTTT CASSKQSSNQPQHF
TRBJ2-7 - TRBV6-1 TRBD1 TGTGCCAGCAGTGACCTGGACAGGGGGTCATCCTACGAGCAGTACTTC CASSDLDRGSSYEQYF
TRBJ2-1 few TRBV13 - TGTGCCAGCAGCTTTGCTAGCTTACGGAATGAGCAGTTCTTC CASSFASLRNEQFF
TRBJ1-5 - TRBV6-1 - TGTGCCAGCTCCCAAAGCAATCAGCCCCAGCATTTT CASSQSNQPQHF
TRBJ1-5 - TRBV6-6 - TGTGCCAGCAGCGCCGCAGGGGCCAACAATCAGCCCCAGCATTTT CASSAAGANNQPQHF
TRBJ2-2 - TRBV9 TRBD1 TGTGCCAGCAGCCCACGACAGGGCACCGGGGAGCTGTTTTTT CASSPRQGTGELFF